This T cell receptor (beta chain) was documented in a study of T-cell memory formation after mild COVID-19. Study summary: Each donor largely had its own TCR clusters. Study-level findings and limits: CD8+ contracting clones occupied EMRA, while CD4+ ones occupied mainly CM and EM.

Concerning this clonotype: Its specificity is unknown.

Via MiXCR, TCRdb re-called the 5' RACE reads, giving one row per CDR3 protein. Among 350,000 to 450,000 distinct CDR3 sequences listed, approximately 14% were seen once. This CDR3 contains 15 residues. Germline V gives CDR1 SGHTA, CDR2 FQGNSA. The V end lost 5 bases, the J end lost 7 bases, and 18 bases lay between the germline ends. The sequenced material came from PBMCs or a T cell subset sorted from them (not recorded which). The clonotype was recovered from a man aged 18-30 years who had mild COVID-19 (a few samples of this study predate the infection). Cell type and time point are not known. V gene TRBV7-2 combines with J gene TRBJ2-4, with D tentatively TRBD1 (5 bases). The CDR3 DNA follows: TGTGCCAGCAGCCACAATACAGGAGACGGGAACATTCAGTACTTC. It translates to CASSHNTGDGNIQYF.